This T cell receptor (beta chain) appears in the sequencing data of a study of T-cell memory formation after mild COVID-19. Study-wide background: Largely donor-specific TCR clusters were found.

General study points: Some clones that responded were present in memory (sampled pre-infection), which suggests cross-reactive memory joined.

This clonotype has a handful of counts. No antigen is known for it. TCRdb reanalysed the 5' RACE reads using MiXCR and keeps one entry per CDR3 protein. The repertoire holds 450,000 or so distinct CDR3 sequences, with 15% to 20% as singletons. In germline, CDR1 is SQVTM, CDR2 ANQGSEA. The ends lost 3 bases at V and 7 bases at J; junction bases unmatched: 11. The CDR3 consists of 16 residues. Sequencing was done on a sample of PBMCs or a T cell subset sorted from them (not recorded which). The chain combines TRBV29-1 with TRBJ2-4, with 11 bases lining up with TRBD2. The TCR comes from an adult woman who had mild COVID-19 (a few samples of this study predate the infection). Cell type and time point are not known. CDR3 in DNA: TGCAGCGTTGAGCTGGGACTAGCGGATGAGGTGAACATTCAGTACTTC. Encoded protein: CSVELGLADEVNIQYF.